These 9 T cell receptor beta chains were all obtained from the same sample, sequenced in a study of Graves' ophthalmopathy and Graves' hyperthyroidism. The authors amplified TCR beta CDR3 regions from RNA transcripts. RT-PCR in the first round used HTBI primers; a second-round multiplex PCR followed. In TCRdb, the multiplex PCR reads were re-called with MiXCR into one record per CDR3 protein. The data hold 150,000 or so distinct CDR3 sequences, with approximately 38% observed a single time. The sample comprised peripheral blood. The receptors were sampled from a woman aged 40 to 50 with Graves' ophthalmopathy.

This clonotype showed up many times. Without the conserved terminal phenylalanine or tryptophan, this CDR3 likely stems from a read error. V is TRBV15 and J is TRBJ2-7, with D uncertain. In germline, CDR1 is LNHNV, CDR2 YYDKDF (reference sequence). Trimming left V 3 bases short and J 2 bases short, with 8 bases between. The CDR3 contains 13 residues. CDR3: CATSSSDTYEQYS. The CDR3 coding sequence is TGTGCCACCAGCAGCTCAGATACCTACGAGCAGTACTCC.

This clonotype was seen many times. V gene TRBV6-1 combines with J gene TRBJ1-2, with TRBD1 matching 8 bases. V lost 3 bases to trimming and J lost 2 bases; unmatched junction nucleotides: 2. The CDR3 sequence is 14 residues long. From germline, CDR1 is MNHNS and CDR2 SASEGT. CDR3 sequence reads: CASSETGVNYGYTF. DNA for the CDR3: TGTGCCAGCAGTGAGACAGGGGTCAACTATGGCTACACCTTC.

The rearrangement links TRBV6-2 or TRBV6-3 to TRBJ2-7, with 9 bases lining up with TRBD2. Germline-derived CDR1 and CDR2 are MNHEY and SVGEGT. This CDR3 spans 16 amino acids. With V trimmed by 0 bases and J by 6 bases, 9 bases remained unmatched. CDR3 nucleotide sequence: TGTGCCAGCAGTTACTCGACGTCTAGCGGGACTCCCGAGCAGTACTTC. It is translated as CASSYSTSSGTPEQYF.

The chain recombines TRBV20-1 with TRBJ1-6; possible D gene TRBD1, 5 bases. Trimming cost V 0 bases and J 8 bases, with 11 bases left between them. Per germline, CDR1 DFQATT and CDR2 SNEGSKA (reference sequence). CDR3 size: 14 residues. Here the CDR3 reads CSARDRWGDSPLHF. The CDR3 DNA reads as TGCAGTGCTAGAGATCGTTGGGGGGATTCACCCCTCCACTTT.

This clonotype has ten or more counts. V and J are TRBV30 and TRBJ1-2; unclear D gene. Germline values: CDR1 GTSNPN, CDR2 SVGIG (reference sequence). Trimming took 8 bases from V and 3 from J, leaving 16 bases between them. This CDR3 region has 13 residues. Written as DNA, the CDR3 is TGTGCCGGCAGTCGAGCGGAATACTATGGCTACACCTTC. Residues: CAGSRAEYYGYTF.

This clonotype occurred many times. The chain is built from TRBV28 and TRBJ2-7, with a tentative D call TRBD1 (6 bases). V dropped 6 bases and J dropped 0 bases, with 18 bases sitting between them. The germline CDR1 and CDR2 sequences are MDHEN and SYDVKM. CDR3 length: 16 residues. The CDR3 coding sequence is TGTGCCAGCAGATCCCTCCGGGACACACACTCCTACGAGCAGTACTTC. It specifies CASRSLRDTHSYEQYF. Combining the CDR3 with reference TRBV28 and TRBJ2-7 gives the whole variable domain DVKVTQSSRYLVKRTGEKVFLECVQDMDHENMFWYRQDPGLGLRLIYFSYDVKMKEKGDIPEGYSVSREKKERFSLILESASTNQTSMYLCASRSLRDTHSYEQYFGPGTRLTVT.

This clonotype occurred many times. The chain uses TRBV12-3 or TRBV12-4 and TRBJ2-5, with TRBD1 matching 8 bases. The J segment lost 5 bases and the V segment lost 3 bases, leaving 8 bases of the junction unmatched. The CDR3 totals 15 residues. The CDR3 DNA reads as TGTGCCAGCAGTTTTTGGTCAGGGGGCTCTGAGACCCAGTACTTC. Translated, it gives CASSFWSGGSETQYF.

The V call is TRBV9, the J call TRBJ1-1; no reliable D call. Germline V lookup: CDR1 SGDLS, CDR2 YYNGEE. The CDR3 has 15 residues. The V end lost 2 bases, the J end lost 3 bases, and 14 bases lay between the germline ends. Here the CDR3 DNA reads TGTGCCAGCAGCGTCAGTTTAGAGGGTGACACTGAAGCTTTCTTT. This sequence encodes CASSVSLEGDTEAFF.

The chain combines TRBV7-2 with TRBJ2-7; D perhaps matches TRBD1 (6 bases). The CDR3 runs 15 residues. Trimming cost V 1 base and J 4 bases, with 14 bases left between them. The germline V gene encodes CDR1 SGHTA and CDR2 FQGNSA. CDR3 nucleotide sequence: TGTGCCAGCAGCTTAGGACGCCTTACAGGGTACGAGCAGTACTTC. As protein: CASSLGRLTGYEQYF.